The clone carrying this TCR beta chain has ten or more counts. Its cognate antigen is unknown. This specimen comes from a study of HIV-infected patients and healthy controls. The CDR3 extends over 19 amino acids. V was clipped by 7 bases and J by 1 base; unmatched bases: 12. Germline V CDR1 and CDR2: SGHTA, FQGNSA. Alpha and beta constant-region primers primed reverse transcription of about 0.5 ug RNA. Separate chain-specific third strand synthesis with multiplexing indices produced the alpha and beta libraries. TCRdb analysed the 5' RACE reads with MiXCR anew, one entry per CDR3 protein. The sample consists of some 20,000 distinct CDR3 sequences, around 8.2% of them appearing once. General observations from the study: Comparisons were complicated because patients and controls had unequal numbers of distinct sequences.

All unsorted peripheral T cells were captured because whole blood was used without fractionation. The TCR was taken from an adult in good health. V is TRBV7-2 and J is TRBJ2-2; 13 nucleotides line up with TRBD2. The specimen was blood. In DNA form, the CDR3 reads TGTGCCAGCACCCCTTTCGGACTAGCGGGAGCCTTGAACACCGGGGAGCTGTTTTTT. Its protein product is CASTPFGLAGALNTGELFF. Combining the CDR3 with reference TRBV7-2 and TRBJ2-2 gives the whole variable domain GAGVSQSPSNKVTEKGKDVELRCDPISGHTALYWYRQSLGQGLEFLIYFQGNSAPDKSGLPSDRFSAERTGGSVSTLTIQRTQQEDSAVYLCASTPFGLAGALNTGELFFGEGSRLTVL.